The present T cell receptor (beta chain) was sequenced within a study of radiotherapy plus CTLA-4 blockade in lung cancer. Repertoires were generated with immunoSEQ multiplex PCR, while TCRdb's copy carries only in-frame clones and drops some. The table records tens of thousands of clones, roughly 88% of them present only once. Trimming left V 1 base short and J 3 bases short, with 25 bases between. Germline V CDR1 and CDR2: MNHEY, SMNVEV (reference sequence). The CDR3 spans 20 residues. The TCR originated in a human donor with non-small cell lung cancer whose response to radiotherapy plus ipilimumab could not be evaluated. The source was peripheral blood, collected from a patient treated with radiotherapy plus ipilimumab. The chain links TRBV27 to TRBJ1-5; D gene unclear. The CDR3 spells CASSLFVLARARYANQPQHF. CDR3 nucleotides: TGTGCCAGCAGTTTATTTGTCTTGGCGCGGGCCAGGTATGCCAATCAGCCCCAGCATTTT.